This T cell receptor beta chain was captured by sequencing in a study of graft-versus-host responses after intestinal transplantation. Sequencing used immunoSEQ multiplex PCR; TCRdb keeps in-frame clones, though not all of them. The repertoire consists of 7,500 to 10,000 clones, with around 94% occurring once and the leading ten covering 2% to 2.5%. V gave up 4 bases and J gave up 6 bases, with 6 bases separating them. The CDR3 runs to 12 residues. In germline, CDR1 is LGHNA, CDR2 YNFKEQ. Sequencing was performed on PBMCs, taken 8 days after intestinal transplant. V usage is TRBV4-2 and J usage is TRBJ2-2; D is undetermined. The clonotype originates from a human patient who received an intestinal transplant, so some T cells may come from the graft donor. This chain's CDR3 is CASSLGSGELFF. CDR3 nucleotides: TGTGCCAGCAGCCTCGGGTCCGGGGAGCTGTTTTTT.